These T cell receptor beta chains were read from a single sample in a study of identical twins. Each CDR3 protein gets one entry after TCRdb re-called the 5' RACE reads with MiXCR. The table includes more than 400,000 distinct CDR3 sequences, roughly 15% detected once. Another study also made use of these data, one on yellow fever vaccine responses in identical twins.

The sample consisted of CD4+ T cells sorted from blood. The receptor set was obtained from a woman younger than 30 in good health. Both conserved end residues are part of each CDR3. Each record gives: D gene, CDR3 length, V gene, clone size, J gene, CDR3 protein, CDR3 DNA. The D gene is left open where the match is weak. Part of the rows lack a size; the others show once, few, many or a class for expanded clones.

d_gene: .
len: 13
v_gene: TRBV29-1
abundance: .
j_gene: TRBJ1-1
CDR3aa: CSVGIAGNTEAFF
CDR3nt: TGCAGCGTTGGTATCGCCGGGAATACTGAAGCTTTCTTT

d_gene: .
len: 15
v_gene: TRBV29-1
abundance: .
j_gene: TRBJ2-2
CDR3aa: CSVPTPTGYPGELFF
CDR3nt: TGCAGCGTCCCCACCCCTACAGGGTACCCCGGGGAGCTGTTTTTT

d_gene: .
len: 16
v_gene: TRBV12-3/TRBV12-4
abundance: few
j_gene: TRBJ1-1
CDR3aa: CASSLIGGGARTEAFF
CDR3nt: TGTGCCAGCAGTTTAATTGGCGGGGGCGCGAGGACTGAAGCTTTCTTT

d_gene: TRBD1
len: 16
v_gene: TRBV12-3/TRBV12-4
abundance: .
j_gene: TRBJ1-5
CDR3aa: CASSRDSLYSNQPQHF
CDR3nt: TGTGCCAGCAGCCGGGACAGTCTCTATAGCAATCAGCCCCAGCATTTT

d_gene: .
len: 16
v_gene: TRBV21-1
abundance: once
j_gene: TRBJ2-1
CDR3aa: CASSYRLAGEYNEQLF
CDR3nt: TGTGCCAGCAGCTACCGACTAGCGGGGGAATACAATGAGCAGTTATTC

d_gene: TRBD2
len: 16
v_gene: TRBV7-9
abundance: few
j_gene: TRBJ2-2
CDR3aa: CASSLGSGGYTGELFF
CDR3nt: TGTGCCAGCAGCTTGGGTAGCGGGGGCTACACCGGGGAGCTGTTTTTT

d_gene: TRBD1
len: 13
v_gene: TRBV20-1
abundance: .
j_gene: TRBJ2-7
CDR3aa: CSAGWTGAYEQYF
CDR3nt: TGCAGTGCTGGATGGACAGGCGCCTACGAGCAGTACTTC

d_gene: .
len: 16
v_gene: TRBV5-5
abundance: .
j_gene: TRBJ2-2
CDR3aa: CASSLHGQTNTGELFF
CDR3nt: TGTGCCAGCAGCTTGCACGGTCAGACGAACACCGGGGAGCTGTTTTTT

d_gene: .
len: 15
v_gene: TRBV2
abundance: .
j_gene: TRBJ2-5
CDR3aa: CASRETGHNQETQYF
CDR3nt: TGTGCCAGCAGAGAAACGGGACATAACCAAGAGACCCAGTACTTC

d_gene: .
len: 13
v_gene: TRBV2
abundance: few
j_gene: TRBJ1-1
CDR3aa: CASSELGNTEAFF
CDR3nt: TGTGCCAGCAGTGAACTGGGGAACACTGAAGCTTTCTTT

d_gene: .
len: 16
v_gene: TRBV7-9
abundance: few
j_gene: TRBJ2-3
CDR3aa: CASSLGGSISTDTQYF
CDR3nt: TGTGCCAGCAGCTTAGGAGGCTCTATTAGCACAGATACGCAGTATTTT

d_gene: .
len: 15
v_gene: TRBV24-1
abundance: few
j_gene: TRBJ2-3
CDR3aa: CATKDPTEARDTQYF
CDR3nt: TGTGCCACCAAAGACCCCACAGAAGCAAGGGATACGCAGTATTTT

d_gene: .
len: 11
v_gene: TRBV29-1
abundance: few
j_gene: TRBJ1-2
CDR3aa: CSVEQSIGYTF
CDR3nt: TGCAGCGTTGAGCAGTCTATTGGGTACACCTTC

d_gene: TRBD1
len: 15
v_gene: TRBV28
abundance: .
j_gene: TRBJ2-1
CDR3aa: CASSLGTGITNEQFF
CDR3nt: TGTGCCAGCAGTTTAGGGACAGGTATTACCAATGAGCAGTTCTTC

d_gene: .
len: 17
v_gene: TRBV6-5
abundance: few
j_gene: TRBJ1-1
CDR3aa: CASSYQGWGASNTEAFF
CDR3nt: TGTGCCAGCAGTTATCAGGGGTGGGGGGCATCGAACACTGAAGCTTTCTTT

d_gene: .
len: 13
v_gene: TRBV19
abundance: few
j_gene: TRBJ2-1
CDR3aa: CASSAGQYNEQFF
CDR3nt: TGTGCCAGTAGTGCGGGCCAATACAATGAGCAGTTCTTC

d_gene: TRBD2
len: 15
v_gene: TRBV9
abundance: many
j_gene: TRBJ2-3
CDR3aa: CASSGRDYPTDTQYF
CDR3nt: TGTGCCAGCAGCGGTCGGGACTATCCTACAGATACGCAGTATTTT

d_gene: .
len: 16
v_gene: TRBV2
abundance: once
j_gene: TRBJ2-1
CDR3aa: CASSDSGASSYNEQFF
CDR3nt: TGTGCCAGCAGTGATTCCGGGGCTAGCTCCTACAATGAGCAGTTCTTC

d_gene: TRBD2
len: 14
v_gene: TRBV7-2
abundance: many
j_gene: TRBJ2-1
CDR3aa: CASSLGGLAGEQFF
CDR3nt: TGTGCCAGCAGCTTAGGGGGGCTAGCGGGTGAGCAGTTCTTC

d_gene: .
len: 17
v_gene: TRBV3-1
abundance: .
j_gene: TRBJ2-4
CDR3aa: CASSQSLNARIQNIQYF
CDR3nt: TGTGCCAGCAGCCAGTCCCTGAACGCCCGAATCCAAAACATTCAGTACTTC

d_gene: TRBD1
len: 14
v_gene: TRBV7-2
abundance: few
j_gene: TRBJ2-7
CDR3aa: CASSVQTGNYEQYF
CDR3nt: TGTGCCAGCAGCGTCCAGACAGGGAACTACGAGCAGTACTTC

d_gene: .
len: 13
v_gene: TRBV20-1
abundance: .
j_gene: TRBJ2-5
CDR3aa: CSASGGLQETQYF
CDR3nt: TGCAGTGCTAGTGGCGGACTGCAAGAGACCCAGTACTTC

d_gene: TRBD2
len: 15
v_gene: TRBV5-1
abundance: few
j_gene: TRBJ2-7
CDR3aa: CASSWLGGEGYEQYF
CDR3nt: TGCGCCAGCAGCTGGCTGGGAGGGGAGGGCTACGAGCAGTACTTC

d_gene: .
len: 13
v_gene: TRBV4-1
abundance: .
j_gene: TRBJ1-1
CDR3aa: CASSQDLSRLTFF
CDR3nt: TGCGCCAGCAGCCAAGATCTAAGTCGATTGACTTTCTTT

d_gene: .
len: 12
v_gene: TRBV12-3/TRBV12-4
abundance: many
j_gene: TRBJ2-5
CDR3aa: CASSLVRETQYF
CDR3nt: TGTGCCAGCAGTTTAGTACGAGAGACCCAGTACTTC

d_gene: TRBD1
len: 14
v_gene: TRBV10-2
abundance: many
j_gene: TRBJ2-3
CDR3aa: CASWDRGSTDTQYF
CDR3nt: TGCGCCAGCTGGGACAGGGGGTCAACAGATACGCAGTATTTT

d_gene: TRBD2
len: 16
v_gene: TRBV3-1
abundance: .
j_gene: TRBJ2-1
CDR3aa: CASSPPGLGSFGEQFF
CDR3nt: TGTGCCAGCAGTCCGCCGGGACTAGGATCTTTTGGTGAGCAGTTCTTC

d_gene: TRBD1
len: 15
v_gene: TRBV9
abundance: few
j_gene: TRBJ2-1
CDR3aa: CASSGQGEVTNEQFF
CDR3nt: TGTGCCAGCAGTGGACAGGGTGAGGTGACCAATGAGCAGTTCTTC